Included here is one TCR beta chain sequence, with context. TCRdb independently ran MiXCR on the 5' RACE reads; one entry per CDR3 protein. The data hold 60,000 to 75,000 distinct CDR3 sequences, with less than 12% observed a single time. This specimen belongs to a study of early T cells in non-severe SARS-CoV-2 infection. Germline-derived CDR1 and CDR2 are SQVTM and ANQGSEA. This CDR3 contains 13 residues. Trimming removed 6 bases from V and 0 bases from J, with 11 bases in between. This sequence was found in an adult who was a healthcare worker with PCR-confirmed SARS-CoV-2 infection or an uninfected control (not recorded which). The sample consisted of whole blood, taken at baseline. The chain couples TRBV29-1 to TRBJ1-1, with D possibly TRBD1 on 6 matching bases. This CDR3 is CSVGHRVNTEAFF. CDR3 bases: TGCAGCGTGGGCCACAGGGTGAACACTGAAGCTTTCTTT. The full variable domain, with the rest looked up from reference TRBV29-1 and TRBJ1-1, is SAVISQKPSRDICQRGTSLTIQCQVDSQVTMMFWYRQQPGQSLTLIATANQGSEATYESGFVIDKFPISRPNLTFSTLTVSNMSPEDSSIYLCSVGHRVNTEAFFGQGTRLTVV.